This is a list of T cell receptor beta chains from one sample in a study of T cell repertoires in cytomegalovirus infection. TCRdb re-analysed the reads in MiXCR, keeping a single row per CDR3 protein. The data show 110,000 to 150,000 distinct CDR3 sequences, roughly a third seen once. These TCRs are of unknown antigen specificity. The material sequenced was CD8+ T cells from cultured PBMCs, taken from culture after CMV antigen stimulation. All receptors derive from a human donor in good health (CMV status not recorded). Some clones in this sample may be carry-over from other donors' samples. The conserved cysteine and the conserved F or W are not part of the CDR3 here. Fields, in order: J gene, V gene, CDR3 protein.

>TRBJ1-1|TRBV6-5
ASANEGWTEAF
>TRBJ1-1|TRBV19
ASSIGPMNTEAF
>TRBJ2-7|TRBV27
ASSLQSSYEQY
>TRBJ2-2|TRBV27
ASSNGLAPRNGELF
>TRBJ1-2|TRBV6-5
ASSAAGAYGYT
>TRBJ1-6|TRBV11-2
ASSLLPFSSSYNSPLH
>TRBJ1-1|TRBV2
ASPEVHMNTEAF
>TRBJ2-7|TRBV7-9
ASSQTGAEQY
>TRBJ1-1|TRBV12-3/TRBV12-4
ASRPMTGNTEAF
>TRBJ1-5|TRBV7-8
ASSLEGQSSNQPQH
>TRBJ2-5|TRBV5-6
ASSFGGQETQY
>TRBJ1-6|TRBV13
ASSARDRGNSPLH
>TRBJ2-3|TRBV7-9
ASTLSGTPGADTQY
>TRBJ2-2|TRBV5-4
ACGYSLTSGELF
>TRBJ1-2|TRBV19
ASLTLPGGNGYT
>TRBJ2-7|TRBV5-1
ASSSGQSYEQY
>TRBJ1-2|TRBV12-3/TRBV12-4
ASSENLSGNYGYT
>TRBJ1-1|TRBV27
ASSLSGQLEAF
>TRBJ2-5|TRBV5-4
ASSDGQAKETQY